This is a list of T cell receptor beta chains from one sample in a study of identifying expanded T cells in peripheral blood. The data were produced by immunoSEQ multiplex PCR, yet TCRdb's version contains in-frame clones alone and is incomplete. The profile covers about 47,000 clones, with 82% appearing a single time and 14% taken by the ten largest. The sequenced sample consisted of blood. The receptors here all came from a person aged 18 to 69 in good health. The CDR3 runs from the conserved cysteine through the conserved F or W. The order of the fields is clone size, CDR3 length, V gene, J gene, D gene, CDR3 DNA, CDR3 protein. D genes are given only for firm matches. Some rows mark clone size as missing; the rest say once, few, many or name a class of expanded clone.

.	15	TRBV9	TRBJ2-2	.	TGTGCCAGCAGCACCCGAGGGGGGACCACCGGGGAGCTGTTTTTT	CASSTRGGTTGELFF
.	15	TRBV19	TRBJ1-2	.	TGTGCCAGTAGCCCTCGAGGTAACAGAGGTTCCGGGTACACCTTC	CASSPRGNRGSGYTF
.	14	TRBV6-5	TRBJ2-1	.	TGTGCCAGCAGTAGTACCGGGGCTCTCAATGAGCAGTTCTTC	CASSSTGALNEQFF
.	16	TRBV4-3	TRBJ1-1	.	TGCGCCAGCAGCCAAGTACGTAGTGGGCCGGGCGCAGAAGCTTTCTTT	CASSQVRSGPGAEAFF
once	17	TRBV4-3	TRBJ2-6	TRBD1	TGCGCCAGCAGCCAAGGAGGGGGCGGCTCTGGGGCCAACGTCCTGACTTTC	CASSQGGGGSGANVLTF
few	11	TRBV7-3	TRBJ2-2	.	TGTGCCAGCAGCTTAACCGGGGAGCTGTTTTTT	CASSLTGELFF
.	15	TRBV6-1	TRBJ2-2	.	TGTGCCAGCAGTGAAAAGGGAGAGGTAACCGGGGAGCTGTTTTTT	CASSEKGEVTGELFF
.	14	TRBV6-1	TRBJ1-5	.	TGTGCCAGCAGTGATCGGGGCAGGGAGCAGCCCCAGCATTTT	CASSDRGREQPQHF
.	12	TRBV29-1	TRBJ1-1	.	TGCAGCGTAAAACAGGGGAACACTGAAGCTTTCTTT	CSVKQGNTEAFF
.	15	TRBV11-3	TRBJ1-4	.	TGTGCCAGCAGCCGGGGGGAGGACCCTAATGAAAAACTGTTTTTT	CASSRGEDPNEKLFF
.	13	TRBV9	TRBJ2-1	.	TGTGCCAGCAGCGTCGGCACTAATTGTGAGCAGTTCTTC	CASSVGTNCEQFF
.	12	TRBV2	TRBJ1-2	.	TGTGCCAGCAGTGATGGTAACTATGGCTACACCTTC	CASSDGNYGYTF
.	15	TRBV7-2	TRBJ2-1	.	TGTGCCAGCAGCTTAGGAGCAGGGGGGTACAATGAGCAGTTCTTC	CASSLGAGGYNEQFF
.	12	TRBV19	TRBJ1-2	TRBD1	TGTGCCATACGACAGGGAGACTCGGGCTACACCTTC	CAIRQGDSGYTF
.	13	TRBV10-3	TRBJ2-1	.	TGTGCCATCAGACCCGGACCAAACAATGAGCAGTTCTTC	CAIRPGPNNEQFF
.	17	TRBV2	TRBJ1-6	TRBD1	TGTGCCAGCTCCCTACTTAGACAGGGGGAGAGTAATTCACCCCTCCACTTT	CASSLLRQGESNSPLHF
.	11	TRBV5-4	TRBJ1-1	.	TGTGCCAGCACCGAAGGAGCTGAAGCTTTCTTT	CASTEGAEAFF
.	13	TRBV7-2	TRBJ1-1	.	TGTGCCAGCAGCGCCAACACAATCACTGAAGCTTTCTTT	CASSANTITEAFF
.	16	TRBV7-8	TRBJ2-1	.	TGTGCCAGCAGATTAGGCGGGACCCCAAGGGCTAATGAGCAGTTCTTC	CASRLGGTPRANEQFF
.	15	TRBV2	TRBJ2-2	TRBD2	TGTGCCAGCAAGACGGGGGGGAGTAACACCGGGGAGCTGTTTTTT	CASKTGGSNTGELFF
.	14	TRBV14	TRBJ2-2	TRBD1	TGTGCCAGCAGCCTCATACAGGGGCCCGGGGAGCTGTTTTTT	CASSLIQGPGELFF
.	17	TRBV15	TRBJ2-3	.	TGTGCCACCAGCAGGGGGGACGGCAGCGGTAGCACAGATACGCAGTATTTT	CATSRGDGSGSTDTQYF